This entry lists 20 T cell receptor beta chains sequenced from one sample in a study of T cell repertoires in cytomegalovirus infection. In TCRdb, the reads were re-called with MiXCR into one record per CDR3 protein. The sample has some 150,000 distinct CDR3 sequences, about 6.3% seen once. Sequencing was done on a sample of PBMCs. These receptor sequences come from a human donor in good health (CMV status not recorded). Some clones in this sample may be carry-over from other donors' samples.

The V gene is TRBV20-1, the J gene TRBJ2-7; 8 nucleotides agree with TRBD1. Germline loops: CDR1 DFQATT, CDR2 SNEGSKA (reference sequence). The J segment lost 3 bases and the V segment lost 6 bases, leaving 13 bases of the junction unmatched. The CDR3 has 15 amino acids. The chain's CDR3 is CSANGQGAGSYEQYF. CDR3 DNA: TGCAGTGCAAATGGACAGGGCGCAGGAAGCTACGAGCAGTACTTC.

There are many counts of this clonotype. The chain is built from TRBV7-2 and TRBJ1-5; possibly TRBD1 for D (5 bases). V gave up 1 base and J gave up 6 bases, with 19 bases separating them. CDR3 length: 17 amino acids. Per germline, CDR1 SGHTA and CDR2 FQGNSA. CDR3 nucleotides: TGTGCCAGCAGCTTAGGCCCCGATCGTGGAGGGACTCAGCCCCAGCATTTT. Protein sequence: CASSLGPDRGGTQPQHF.

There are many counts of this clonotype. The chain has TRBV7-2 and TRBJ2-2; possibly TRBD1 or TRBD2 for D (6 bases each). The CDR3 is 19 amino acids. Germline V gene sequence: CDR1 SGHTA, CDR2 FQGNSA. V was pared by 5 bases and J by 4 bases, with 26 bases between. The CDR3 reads CASSPPFSWSGGLTGELFF. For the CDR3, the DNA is TGTGCCAGCAGCCCCCCGTTTAGCTGGTCCGGGGGCCTCACCGGGGAGCTGTTTTTT.

The CDR3 nucleotides read TGCGCCAGCAGCCAAGATTATCGGGGGTCCCTTGCGCGCGAGCAGTACTTC. It is translated as CASSQDYRGSLAREQYF. The rearrangement uses TRBV4-3 and TRBJ2-7, with a tentative D call TRBD2 (6 bases). Germline assignment: CDR1 LGHNA and CDR2 YSLEER. This CDR3 has 17 amino acids. Trimming took 0 bases from V and 6 from J, leaving 21 bases between them.

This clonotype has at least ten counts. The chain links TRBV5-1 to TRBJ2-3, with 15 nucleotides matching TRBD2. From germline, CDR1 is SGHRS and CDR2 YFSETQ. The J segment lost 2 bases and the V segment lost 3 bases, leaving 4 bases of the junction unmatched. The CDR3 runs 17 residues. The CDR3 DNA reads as TGCGCCAGCAGCTCGGGACTAGCGGGGGGCGACACAGATACGCAGTATTTT. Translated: CASSSGLAGGDTDTQYF. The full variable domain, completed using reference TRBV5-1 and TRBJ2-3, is KAGVTQTPRYLIKTRGQQVTLSCSPISGHRSVSWYQQTPGQGLQFLFEYFSETQRNKGNFPGRFSGRQFSNSRSEMNVSTLELGDSALYLCASSSGLAGGDTDTQYFGPGTRLTVL.

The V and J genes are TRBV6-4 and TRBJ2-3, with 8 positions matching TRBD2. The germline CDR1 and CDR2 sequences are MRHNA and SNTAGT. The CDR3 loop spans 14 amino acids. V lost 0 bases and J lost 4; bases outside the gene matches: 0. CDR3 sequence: CASSDSAGADTQYF. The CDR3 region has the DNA TGTGCCAGCAGTGACTCAGCGGGGGCAGATACGCAGTATTTT.

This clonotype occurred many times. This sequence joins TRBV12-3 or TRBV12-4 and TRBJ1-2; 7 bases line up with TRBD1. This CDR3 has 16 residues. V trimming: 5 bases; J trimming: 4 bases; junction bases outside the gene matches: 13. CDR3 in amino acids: CASSGGGGIITYGYTF. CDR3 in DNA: TGTGCCAGCAGTGGAGGAGGGGGCATAATTACCTATGGCTACACCTTC.

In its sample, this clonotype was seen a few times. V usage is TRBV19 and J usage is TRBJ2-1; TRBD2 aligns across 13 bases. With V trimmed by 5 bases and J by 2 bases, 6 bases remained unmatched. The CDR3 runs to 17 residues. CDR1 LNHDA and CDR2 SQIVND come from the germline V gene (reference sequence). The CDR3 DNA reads TGTGCCAGTAGTGCCAGACTAGCGGGGGGACCCTACAATGAGCAGTTCTTC. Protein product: CASSARLAGGPYNEQFF.

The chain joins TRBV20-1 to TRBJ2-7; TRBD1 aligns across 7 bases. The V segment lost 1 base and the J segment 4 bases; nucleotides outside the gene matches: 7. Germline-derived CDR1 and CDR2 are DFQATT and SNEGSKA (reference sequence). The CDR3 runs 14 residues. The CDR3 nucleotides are TGCAGTGCTAGAGCGGGACAGTCGAGGTACGAGCAGTACTTC. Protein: CSARAGQSRYEQYF.

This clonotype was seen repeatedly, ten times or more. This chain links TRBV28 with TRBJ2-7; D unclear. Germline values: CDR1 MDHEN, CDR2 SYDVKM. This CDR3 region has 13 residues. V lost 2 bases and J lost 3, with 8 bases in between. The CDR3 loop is CASSLGVLYEQYF. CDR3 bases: TGTGCCAGCAGTTTAGGGGTCCTCTACGAGCAGTACTTC.

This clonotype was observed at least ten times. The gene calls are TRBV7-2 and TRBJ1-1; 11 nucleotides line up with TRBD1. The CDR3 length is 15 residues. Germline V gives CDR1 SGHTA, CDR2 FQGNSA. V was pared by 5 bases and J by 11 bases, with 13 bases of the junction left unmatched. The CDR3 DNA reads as TGTGCCAGCAGCCTAAGCGGGACAGGGGGAATTAAGGCTTTCTTT. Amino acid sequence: CASSLSGTGGIKAFF.

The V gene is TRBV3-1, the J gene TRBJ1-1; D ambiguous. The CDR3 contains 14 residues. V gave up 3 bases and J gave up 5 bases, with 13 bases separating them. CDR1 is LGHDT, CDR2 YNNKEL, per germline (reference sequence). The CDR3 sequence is CASSQSAGSTEAFF. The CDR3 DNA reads TGTGCCAGCAGCCAGTCCGCGGGTTCGACTGAAGCTTTCTTT.

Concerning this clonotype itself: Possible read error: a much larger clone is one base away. CDR3 DNA: TGTGCCACCAGCAACGTGGGGGGTCAGCGGGAGACCCAGTACTTC. It specifies CATSNVGGQRETQYF. This chain connects TRBV15 to TRBJ2-5, with D perhaps matching TRBD2 (6 bases). This CDR3 comprises 15 residues. Per the germline V gene, CDR1 is LNHNV and CDR2 is YYDKDF (reference sequence). V was shortened by 4 bases and J by 5 bases, with 17 bases between the two germline ends.

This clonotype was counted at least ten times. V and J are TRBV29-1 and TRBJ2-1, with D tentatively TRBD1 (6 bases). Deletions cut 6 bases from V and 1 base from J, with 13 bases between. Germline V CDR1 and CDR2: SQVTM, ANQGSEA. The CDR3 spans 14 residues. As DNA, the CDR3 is TGCAGCGTGGGACACCCCGTTTCCTACAATGAGCAGTTCTTC. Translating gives CSVGHPVSYNEQFF.

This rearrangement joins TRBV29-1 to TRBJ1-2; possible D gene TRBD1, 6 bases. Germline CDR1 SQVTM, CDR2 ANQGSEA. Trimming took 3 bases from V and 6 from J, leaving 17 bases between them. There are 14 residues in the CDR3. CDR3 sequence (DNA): TGCAGCGTTGACGCAGGATGGGGGGCTAATGGCTACACCTTC. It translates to CSVDAGWGANGYTF.

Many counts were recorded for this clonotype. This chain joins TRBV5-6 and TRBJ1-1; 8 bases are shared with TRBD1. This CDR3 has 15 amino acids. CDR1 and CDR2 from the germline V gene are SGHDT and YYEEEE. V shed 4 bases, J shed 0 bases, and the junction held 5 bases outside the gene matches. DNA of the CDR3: TGTGCCAGCAGCGGAGGGACAGGAATGAACACTGAAGCTTTCTTT. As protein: CASSGGTGMNTEAFF.

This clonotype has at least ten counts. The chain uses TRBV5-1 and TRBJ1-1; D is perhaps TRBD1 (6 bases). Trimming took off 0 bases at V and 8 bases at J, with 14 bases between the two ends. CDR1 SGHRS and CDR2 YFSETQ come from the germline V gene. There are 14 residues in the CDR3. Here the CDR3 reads CASSLDGGLKEAFF. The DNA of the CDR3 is TGCGCCAGCAGCTTGGATGGGGGGCTAAAAGAAGCTTTCTTT. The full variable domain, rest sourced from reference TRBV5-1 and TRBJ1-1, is KAGVTQTPRYLIKTRGQQVTLSCSPISGHRSVSWYQQTPGQGLQFLFEYFSETQRNKGNFPGRFSGRQFSNSRSEMNVSTLELGDSALYLCASSLDGGLKEAFFGQGTRLTVV.

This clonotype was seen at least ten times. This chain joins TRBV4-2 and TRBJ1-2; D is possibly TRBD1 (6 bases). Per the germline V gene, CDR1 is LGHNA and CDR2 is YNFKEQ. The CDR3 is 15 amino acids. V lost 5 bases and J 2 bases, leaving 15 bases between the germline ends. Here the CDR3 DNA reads TGTGCCAGCAGCGCCCTACAGGGAGGGAACTATGGCTACACCTTC. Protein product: CASSALQGGNYGYTF.

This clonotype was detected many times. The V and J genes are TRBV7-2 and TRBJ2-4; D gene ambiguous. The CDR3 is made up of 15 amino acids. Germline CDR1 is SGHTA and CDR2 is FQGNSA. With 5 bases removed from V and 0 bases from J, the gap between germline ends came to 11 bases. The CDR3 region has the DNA TGTGCCAGCAGCCCCCAAGTACTAGCCAAAAACATTCAGTACTTC. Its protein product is CASSPQVLAKNIQYF.

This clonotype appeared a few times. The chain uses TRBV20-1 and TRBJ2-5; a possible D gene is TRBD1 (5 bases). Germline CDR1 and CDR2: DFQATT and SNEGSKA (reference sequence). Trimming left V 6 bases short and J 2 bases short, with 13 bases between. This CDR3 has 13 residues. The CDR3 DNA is TGCAGTGCCCAGACCCGACAGCAAGAGACCCAGTACTTC. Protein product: CSAQTRQQETQYF.